These 32 T cell receptor beta chains were sequenced from one sample in a study of cytomegalovirus exposure and HLA in healthy donors. Profiling relied on immunoSEQ multiplex PCR, and the TCRdb table lists in-frame clones only, not all of them. This sample has about 150,000 clones, with just over 90% found just once. The sequenced sample was PBMCs. These receptors were taken from a man in his late teens or twenties in good health and CMV-seronegative.

J is TRBJ2-4 and V is TRBV29-1; TRBD1 matches at 7 bases. The CDR3 loop spans 15 amino acids. The ends lost 6 bases at V and 0 bases at J; junction bases unmatched: 8. CDR1 is SQVTM and CDR2 is ANQGSEA in the germline V gene. Here the CDR3 reads CSVLTGWLAKNIQYF. In nucleotides, the CDR3 is TGCAGCGTCTTGACAGGGTGGCTAGCCAAAAACATTCAGTACTTC. The full variable domain, in which reference TRBV29-1 and TRBJ2-4 provide the parts outside the CDR3, is SAVISQKPSRDICQRGTSLTIQCQVDSQVTMMFWYRQQPGQSLTLIATANQGSEATYESGFVIDKFPISRPNLTFSTLTVSNMSPEDSSIYLCSVLTGWLAKNIQYFGAGTRLSVL.

About this clone: The junction and the germline gene differ at one end; a read error may be behind it. The chain is built from TRBV2 and TRBJ1-6; D unresolved. Germline CDR1 is SNHLY and CDR2 is FYNNEI. The CDR3 runs 16 residues. CDR3 amino acids: CASGDEDSSYNSPLHF. For the CDR3, the DNA is TGTGCCAGCGGTGACGAGGATAGCTCCTATAATTCACCCCTCCACTTT.

This clone was observed once. The V and J genes are TRBV29-1 and TRBJ1-1, with D maybe TRBD1 (5 bases). CDR1 and CDR2 from the germline V gene are SQVTM and ANQGSEA. Deletions cut 6 bases from V and 5 bases from J, with 16 bases between. The CDR3 runs 13 residues. This chain's CDR3 is CSVEGRLGTEAFF. Written as DNA, the CDR3 is TGCAGCGTGGAGGGACGACTTGGGACTGAAGCTTTCTTT.

The rearrangement joins TRBV28 to TRBJ2-1; no clear D. V lost 7 bases, J lost 10 bases, and 14 bases lay in between. Germline lookup yields CDR1 MDHEN and CDR2 SYDVKM. The CDR3 contains 12 residues. CDR3: CASNPVGWEQFF. CDR3 coding DNA: TGTGCCAGCAATCCTGTCGGGTGGGAGCAGTTCTTC.

This clone was seen just once. The chain's CDR3 is CASSERQSSNQPQHF. CDR3 DNA: TGTGCCAGCAGTGAACGACAGTCCAGCAATCAGCCCCAGCATTTT. This chain joins TRBV2 and TRBJ1-5; D possibly corresponds to TRBD1 (5 bases). Germline CDR1 SNHLY, CDR2 FYNNEI. V was shortened by 2 bases and J by 1 base, with 9 bases between the two germline ends. The CDR3 runs to 15 residues.

J is TRBJ2-1 and V is TRBV20-1, with D maybe TRBD1 (5 bases). V was cut by 6 bases and J by 7 bases, with 10 bases left in between. The CDR3 sequence is 11 residues long. Germline CDR1 DFQATT, CDR2 SNEGSKA (reference sequence). CDR3 sequence (DNA): TGCAGTGCATCGACAGAGAATGAGCAGTTCTTC. This encodes CSASTENEQFF.

This clone was observed at least ten times. The V call is TRBV25-1, the J call TRBJ2-7, with 11 bases lining up with TRBD1. Germline V lookup: CDR1 MGHDK, CDR2 SYGVNS. This CDR3 region has 18 residues. Trimming removed 11 bases from V and 1 base from J; junction bases left unmatched: 19. CDR3: CAPVSRTGGASLSYEQYV. The CDR3 DNA reads TGTGCCCCAGTGAGTAGGACAGGGGGCGCGAGTCTTTCCTACGAGCAGTACGTC.

The J gene is TRBJ2-1, the V gene TRBV5-1; D is unclear. The germline V and J ends were trimmed by 4 bases and 7 bases, with 15 bases remaining between them. The V gene's germline CDR1 is SGHRS and CDR2 YFSETQ. The CDR3 consists of 14 residues. CDR3 DNA sequence: TGCGCCAGCAGCCCATCGCGGTTCTGGAATGAGCAGTTCTTC. It codes for CASSPSRFWNEQFF.

About this clone itself: This sample also contains other DNA sequences that code for the same CDR3. This rearrangement joins TRBV19 to TRBJ2-1, with 10 positions matching TRBD2. CDR3 length: 15 residues. V was clipped by 3 bases and J by 3 bases; unmatched bases: 2. The germline V gene encodes CDR1 LNHDA and CDR2 SQIVND (reference sequence). The CDR3 loop is CASSIRTSGYNEQFF. The CDR3 region has the DNA TGTGCCAGTAGTATCAGGACTAGCGGCTACAATGAGCAGTTCTTC.

CDR3 protein: CASSPQGPYQPQHF. The CDR3 DNA is TGTGCCAGCTCACCACAGGGGCCTTATCAGCCCCAGCATTTT. The V call is TRBV18, the J call TRBJ1-5; possible D gene TRBD1, 5 bases. The CDR3 is 14 amino acids. With 1 base removed from V and 5 bases from J, the gap between germline ends came to 9 bases. Germline-derived CDR1 and CDR2 are KGHSH and LQKENI. Variable domain in full (rest from reference TRBV18 and TRBJ1-5): NAGVMQNPRHLVRRRGQEARLRCSPMKGHSHVYWYRQLPEEGLKFMVYLQKENIIDESGMPKERFSAEFPKEGPSILRIQQVVRGDSAAYFCASSPQGPYQPQHFGDGTRLSIL.

V gene TRBV27 combines with J gene TRBJ1-2; 7 bases are shared with TRBD1. This CDR3 has 15 amino acids. J was trimmed by 6 bases and V by 6 bases; bases with no gene match: 13. CDR1 and CDR2 from the germline V gene are MNHEY and SMNVEV (reference sequence). The CDR3: CASRMDRWLADGYTF. The CDR3 DNA is TGTGCCAGCAGGATGGACAGGTGGTTGGCCGATGGCTACACCTTC.

The chain has TRBV2 and TRBJ2-1, with 12 bases aligning to TRBD2. Germline V CDR1 and CDR2: SNHLY, FYNNEI. The J segment lost 5 bases and the V segment lost 7 bases, leaving 12 bases of the junction unmatched. The CDR3 contains 17 residues. For the CDR3, the DNA is TGTGCCAGCACCCCTCTAGCGGGGGGGCCTGGTGACAATGAGCAGTTCTTC. Protein product: CASTPLAGGPGDNEQFF.

This clone has just one count. The gene calls are TRBV30 and TRBJ2-3, with D possibly TRBD2 on 6 matching bases. The length of the CDR3 is 15 residues. V was pared by 2 bases and J by 5 bases, with 17 bases between. CDR1 is GTSNPN and CDR2 is SVGIG in the germline V gene (reference sequence). CDR3: CAWSTARRAGDTQYF. DNA of the CDR3: TGTGCCTGGAGTACTGCGCGGAGGGCTGGAGATACGCAGTATTTT.

Here the CDR3 reads CASRADSGANVLTF. The DNA of the CDR3 is TGTGCCAGCAGGGCCGACTCTGGGGCCAACGTCCTGACTTTC. V and J are TRBV6-5 and TRBJ2-6; D uncertain. Germline V gives CDR1 MNHEY, CDR2 SVGAGI. V gave up 6 bases and J gave up 0 bases, with 6 bases separating them. CDR3 size: 14 residues.

The V and J genes are TRBV7-9 and TRBJ1-4; TRBD1 agrees at 9 bases. In germline, CDR1 is SEHNR, CDR2 FQNEAQ (reference sequence). Germline trimming cut 5 bases from V and 8 bases from J; bases unmatched to any gene: 6. The CDR3 sequence is 14 residues long. The CDR3 bases are TGTGCCAGCAGCAAGGAAGGACAGGGGGAAAAACTGTTTTTT. Its translation: CASSKEGQGEKLFF.

This chain joins TRBV19 and TRBJ2-5; D ambiguous. Germline CDR1 is LNHDA and CDR2 is SQIVND (reference sequence). The CDR3 runs to 14 residues. V lost 4 bases and J lost 1, with 10 bases in between. CDR3 amino acids: CASSTIATQETQYF. The DNA of the CDR3 is TGTGCCAGTAGTACTATCGCCACCCAAGAGACCCAGTACTTC.

V usage is TRBV2 and J usage is TRBJ1-4, with 7 bases identical to TRBD1. V was pared by 8 bases and J by 8 bases, with 5 bases of the junction left unmatched. This CDR3 has 12 amino acids. Germline CDR1 reads SNHLY; CDR2 reads FYNNEI. Here the CDR3 DNA reads TGTGCCAGCGACAGGGTAGGAGAAAAACTGTTTTTT. It yields the protein CASDRVGEKLFF.

The chain has TRBV7-6 and TRBJ2-2; D is undetermined. V shed 5 bases and J shed 1 base, with 14 bases lying between them. The CDR3 is 16 residues long. CDR1 and CDR2 (germline): SGHVS, FNYEAQ. As DNA, the CDR3 is TGTGCCAGCAGCGTAAGAAGTACAGTGAACACCGGGGAGCTGTTTTTT. Protein product: CASSVRSTVNTGELFF. Looking up the rest from reference TRBV7-6 and TRBJ2-2 gives the full variable domain: GAGVSQSPRYKVTKRGQDVALRCDPISGHVSLYWYRQALGQGPEFLTYFNYEAQQDKSGLPNDRFSAERPEGSISTLTIQRTEQRDSAMYRCASSVRSTVNTGELFFGEGSRLTVL.

V usage is TRBV5-1 and J usage is TRBJ2-3; D possibly corresponds to TRBD2 (5 bases). Germline CDR1 is SGHRS and CDR2 is YFSETQ. Trimming took off 0 bases at V and 4 bases at J, with 9 bases between the two ends. The CDR3 is 14 residues long. CDR3 nucleotides: TGCGCCAGCAGCTTGGTGGAGGCGTCAGATACGCAGTATTTT. Its translation is CASSLVEASDTQYF.

The V call is TRBV10-3, the J call TRBJ1-1, with D possibly being TRBD1 (5 bases). The CDR3 consists of 13 residues. Germline V gene sequence: CDR1 ENHRY, CDR2 SYGVKD. The V end lost 11 bases, the J end lost 1 base, and 14 bases lay between the germline ends. The CDR3 coding sequence is TGTGCCGGGCGGGGCACGCCGAACACTGAAGCTTTCTTT. It codes for CAGRGTPNTEAFF.

The chain uses TRBV30 and TRBJ2-7; 7 nucleotides line up with TRBD2. Germline V gives CDR1 GTSNPN, CDR2 SVGIG (reference sequence). V lost 3 bases to trimming and J lost 7 bases; unmatched junction nucleotides: 15. The CDR3 sequence is 15 residues long. In DNA, the CDR3 is TGTGCCTGGAGGGGGGGGGAAACCCCTGGATGGGAGCAGTACTTC. Amino acids: CAWRGGETPGWEQYF.

CDR3 nucleotide sequence: TGTGCCAGCAGTCCCTCGACCCCGGGACAGGCTAATGAAAAACTGTTTTTT. Amino acids: CASSPSTPGQANEKLFF. The chain combines TRBV7-9 with TRBJ1-4; 8 nucleotides line up with TRBD1. The V segment lost 6 bases and the J segment 3 bases; nucleotides outside the gene matches: 12. The CDR3 is made up of 17 amino acids. Per germline, CDR1 SEHNR and CDR2 FQNEAQ (reference sequence).

In nucleotides, the CDR3 is TGCGCCAGCAGCCAAGATCGGACAGGGGGCTTCGAAGCTTTCTTT. It is translated as CASSQDRTGGFEAFF. J is TRBJ1-1 and V is TRBV4-3; 11 bases map to TRBD1. CDR1 and CDR2 from the germline V gene are LGHNA and YSLEER. Trimming removed 0 bases from V and 8 bases from J; junction bases left unmatched: 5. The CDR3 totals 15 residues.

The V and J genes are TRBV5-5 and TRBJ2-1; 8 bases are a match to TRBD1. After removal of 2 bases from V and 10 bases from J, the junction contained 2 bases not matched to a gene. From germline, CDR1 is SGHKS and CDR2 YYEKEE (reference sequence). This CDR3 is 12 amino acids long. The CDR3 region has the DNA TGTGCCAGCAGCTTACAGGGGGGCGAGCAGTTCTTC. It translates to CASSLQGGEQFF. Drawing the rest from reference TRBV5-5 and TRBJ2-1, the complete variable domain is DAGVTQSPTHLIKTRGQQVTLRCSPISGHKSVSWYQQVLGQGPQFIFQYYEKEERGRGNFPDRFSARQFPNYSSELNVNALLLGDSALYLCASSLQGGEQFFGPGTRLTVL.

The CDR3 reads CASSLVLQDTSYEQYV. The CDR3 coding sequence is TGTGCCAGCAGCTTGGTCCTCCAGGACACTTCCTACGAGCAGTACGTC. The chain employs TRBV7-9 and TRBJ2-7, with D perhaps TRBD1 (5 bases). Trimming left V 3 bases short and J 1 base short, with 16 bases between. CDR1 and CDR2 from the germline V gene are SEHNR and FQNEAQ (reference sequence). The CDR3 loop spans 16 amino acids.

The genes are TRBV27 and TRBJ2-7; 7 bases match TRBD1. J was trimmed by 7 bases and V by 0 bases; bases with no gene match: 9. From germline, CDR1 is MNHEY and CDR2 SMNVEV (reference sequence). There are 15 residues in the CDR3. The CDR3 sequence is CASSLSGRGNWEQYF. The CDR3, as DNA: TGTGCCAGCAGTTTATCGGGCAGGGGGAATTGGGAGCAGTACTTC.

The chain combines TRBV20-1 with TRBJ2-5; D remains ambiguous. The CDR3 length is 11 residues. Per the germline V gene, CDR1 is DFQATT and CDR2 is SNEGSKA (reference sequence). V lost 7 bases and J 4 bases, leaving 10 bases between the germline ends. The CDR3 DNA reads as TGCAGTGGACTTATGGGAGAGACCCAGTACTTC. It yields the protein CSGLMGETQYF.

The chain is built from TRBV9 and TRBJ2-5; D is perhaps TRBD2 (6 bases). This CDR3 contains 14 residues. Germline V gives CDR1 SGDLS, CDR2 YYNGEE. V was trimmed by 2 bases and J by 2 bases, leaving 10 bases between them. CDR3 coding DNA: TGTGCCAGCAGCGTCTCCGGGGGTCAAGAGACCCAGTACTTC. It encodes CASSVSGGQETQYF.

The chain joins TRBV5-1 to TRBJ1-2; D perhaps matches TRBD1 (6 bases). Germline-derived CDR1 and CDR2 are SGHRS and YFSETQ. Trimming shortened V by 0 bases and J by 5 bases, and 8 bases separated the two germline ends. The CDR3 is made up of 13 amino acids. The CDR3 loop reads CASSLGQDYGYTF. The CDR3 nucleotides read TGCGCCAGCAGCTTGGGACAGGATTATGGCTACACCTTC.

The CDR3 sequence: CASSLQAKNEQFF. In DNA form, the CDR3 reads TGTGCCAGCAGTTTACAGGCAAAGAATGAGCAGTTCTTC. The rearrangement uses TRBV27 and TRBJ2-1, with no clear D. The germline V and J ends were trimmed by 2 bases and 7 bases, with 9 bases remaining between them. CDR3 size: 13 residues. CDR1 is MNHEY, CDR2 SMNVEV, per germline (reference sequence).

The chain combines TRBV6-5 with TRBJ2-1; 8 nucleotides match TRBD2. Trimming at V came to 7 bases and at J to 5 bases, leaving 4 bases not matched to a gene. In germline, CDR1 is MNHEY, CDR2 SVGAGI. The CDR3 covers 13 residues. CDR3 nucleotide sequence: TGTGCCAGCAAAGCGGGAGTAGACAATGAGCAGTTCTTC. Translating gives CASKAGVDNEQFF.

The chain is built from TRBV9 and TRBJ1-3; D remains ambiguous. There are 14 residues in the CDR3. Germline-derived CDR1 and CDR2 are SGDLS and YYNGEE. V lost 0 bases to trimming and J lost 0 bases, with 4 bases between them. CDR3 loop: CASSVGVSGNTIYF. For the CDR3, the DNA is TGTGCCAGCAGCGTAGGAGTCTCTGGAAACACCATATATTTT. Combining the CDR3 with reference TRBV9 and TRBJ1-3 gives the whole variable domain DSGVTQTPKHLITATGQRVTLRCSPRSGDLSVYWYQQSLDQGLQFLIQYYNGEERAKGNILERFSAQQFPDLHSELNLSSLELGDSALYFCASSVGVSGNTIYFGEGSWLTVV.